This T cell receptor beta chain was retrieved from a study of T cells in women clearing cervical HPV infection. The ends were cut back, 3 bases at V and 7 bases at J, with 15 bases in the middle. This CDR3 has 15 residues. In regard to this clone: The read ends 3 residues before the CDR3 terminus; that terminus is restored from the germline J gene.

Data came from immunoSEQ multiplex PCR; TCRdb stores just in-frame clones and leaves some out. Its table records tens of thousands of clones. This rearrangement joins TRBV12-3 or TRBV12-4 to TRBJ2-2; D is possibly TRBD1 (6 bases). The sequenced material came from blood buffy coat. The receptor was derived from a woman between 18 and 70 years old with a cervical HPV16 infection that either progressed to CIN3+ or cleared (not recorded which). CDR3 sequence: CASSFIQGIGGELFF. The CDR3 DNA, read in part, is TGTGCCAGCAGTTTCATACAGGGAATTGGCGGGGAG.